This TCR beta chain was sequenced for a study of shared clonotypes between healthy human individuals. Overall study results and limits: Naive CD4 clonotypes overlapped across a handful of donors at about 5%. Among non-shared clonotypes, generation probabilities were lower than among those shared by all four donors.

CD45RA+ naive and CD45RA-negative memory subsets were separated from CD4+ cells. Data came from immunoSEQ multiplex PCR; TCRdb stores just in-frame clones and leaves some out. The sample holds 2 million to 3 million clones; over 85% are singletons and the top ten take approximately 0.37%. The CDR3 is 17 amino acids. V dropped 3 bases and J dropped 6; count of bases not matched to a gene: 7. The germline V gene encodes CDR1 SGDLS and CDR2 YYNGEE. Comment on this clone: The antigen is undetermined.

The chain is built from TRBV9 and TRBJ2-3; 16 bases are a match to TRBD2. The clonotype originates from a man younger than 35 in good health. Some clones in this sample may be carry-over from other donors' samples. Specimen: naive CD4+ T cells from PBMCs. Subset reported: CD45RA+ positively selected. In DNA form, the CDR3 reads TGTGCCAGCAGCGGAGGGACTAGCGGGAGGGTGGTGGATACGCAGTATTTT. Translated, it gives CASSGGTSGRVVDTQYF.